The 6 T cell receptor beta chains below all came from one sample that was sequenced in a study of blood T cell repertoires in COVID-19. The protocol was immunoSEQ multiplex PCR, while the TCRdb copy is restricted to in-frame clones and leaves out a portion. Here the sample spans roughly 120,000 clones, around 80% being singletons. The sequenced material came from peripheral blood. Receptors originate from an older woman with acute or convalescent COVID-19.

The chain links TRBV30 to TRBJ1-2; D uncertain. CDR3 length: 13 residues. V was shortened by 2 bases and J by 8 bases, with 15 bases between the two germline ends. CDR1 and CDR2 (germline): GTSNPN, SVGIG (reference sequence). Here the CDR3 DNA reads TGTGCCTGGAGTCTACCAGCGTTTGACGGCTACACCTTC. Residues: CAWSLPAFDGYTF. The full variable domain, rest sourced from reference TRBV30 and TRBJ1-2, is SQTIHQWPATLVQPVGSPLSLECTVEGTSNPNLYWYRQAAGRGLQLLFYSVGIGQISSEVPQNLSASRPQDRQFILSSKKLLLSDSGFYLCAWSLPAFDGYTFGSGTRLTVV.

The V gene is TRBV6-1, the J gene TRBJ2-2; 12 positions agree with TRBD1. The germline V gene has CDR1 MNHNS and CDR2 SASEGT. There are 16 residues in the CDR3. J lost 7 bases, V lost 2 bases, and 5 bases had no gene match. The DNA for the CDR3 is TGTGCCAGCAGTGAACCGGGACAGGGGGCCTTCGGGGAGCTGTTTTTT. It encodes CASSEPGQGAFGELFF.

V is TRBV7-2 and J is TRBJ1-3, with TRBD1 identical over 7 bases. The V gene's germline CDR1 is SGHTA and CDR2 FQGNSA. Losses at the gene ends were 5 bases for V and 0 bases for J; bases not matched to a gene: 4. This CDR3 comprises 15 residues. CDR3 sequence reads: CASSRRDSSGNTIYF. CDR3 bases: TGTGCCAGCAGCAGAAGGGACAGCTCTGGAAACACCATATATTTT.

This clone has a single count. V gene TRBV2 combines with J gene TRBJ1-2; no definite D call. V lost 3 bases and J 8 bases, leaving 16 bases between the germline ends. From germline, CDR1 is SNHLY and CDR2 FYNNEI. The CDR3 totals 14 residues. CDR3 bases: TGTGCCAGCAGTGAGCTGTCGGGGAGCCGGGGCTACACCTTC. Translating it yields CASSELSGSRGYTF.

The chain couples TRBV24-1 to TRBJ2-2; 7 nucleotides align to TRBD1. There are 17 residues in the CDR3. Germline CDR1 and CDR2: KGHDR and SFDVKD. J was trimmed by 0 bases and V by 0 bases; bases with no gene match: 3. CDR3 nucleotides: TGTGCCACCAGTGATTTGGGGACAGCGACGAACACCGGGGAGCTGTTTTTT. It yields the protein CATSDLGTATNTGELFF.

This clone was seen once. The CDR3 loop is CAWSGPVYLGYTF. In DNA, the CDR3 is TGTGCCTGGAGTGGCCCGGTATATTTAGGCTACACCTTC. This chain uses TRBV30 with TRBJ1-2; D unclear. The germline V gene encodes CDR1 GTSNPN and CDR2 SVGIG (reference sequence). The CDR3 totals 13 residues. The V end lost 1 base, the J end lost 8 bases, and 14 bases lay between the germline ends.